This T cell receptor beta chain was identified during a study of blood T cell repertoires in COVID-19. The CDR3 is 17 amino acids. CDR1 and CDR2 (germline): LNHDA, SQIVND (reference sequence). The ends lost 1 base at V and 1 base at J; junction bases unmatched: 4. Generated by immunoSEQ multiplex PCR, the TCRdb table keeps only in-frame clones and is missing some. The data contain some 56,000 clones, 73% of them singletons. The V and J genes are TRBV19 and TRBJ2-1; 10 nucleotides align to TRBD2. Input material: peripheral blood. The sequence was obtained from a woman between 50 and 59 years old with active or convalescent COVID-19. The CDR3 protein is CASSIVSGRFSYNEQFF. The CDR3 DNA is TGTGCCAGTAGTATAGTTAGCGGGAGGTTTTCCTACAATGAGCAGTTCTTC.